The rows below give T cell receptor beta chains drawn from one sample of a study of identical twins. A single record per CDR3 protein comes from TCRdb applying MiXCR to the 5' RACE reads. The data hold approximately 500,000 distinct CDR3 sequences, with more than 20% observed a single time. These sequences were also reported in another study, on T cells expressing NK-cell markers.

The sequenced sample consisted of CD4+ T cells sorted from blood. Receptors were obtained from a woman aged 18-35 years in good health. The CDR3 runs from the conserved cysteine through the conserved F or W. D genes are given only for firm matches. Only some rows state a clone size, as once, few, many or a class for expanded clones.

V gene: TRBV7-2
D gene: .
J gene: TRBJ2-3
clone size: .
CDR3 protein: CASSSFSQLPNTQYF
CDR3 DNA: TGTGCCAGCAGCTCCTTTAGTCAGCTCCCCAATACGCAGTATTTT

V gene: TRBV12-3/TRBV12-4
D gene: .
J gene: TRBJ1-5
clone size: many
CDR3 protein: CASSVDEWVEPQHF
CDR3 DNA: TGTGCCAGCAGTGTCGACGAGTGGGTAGAGCCCCAGCATTTT

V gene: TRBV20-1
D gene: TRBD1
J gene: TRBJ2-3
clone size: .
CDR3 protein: CSAPDRGADTQYF
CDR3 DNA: TGCAGTGCTCCCGACAGGGGAGCAGATACGCAGTATTTT

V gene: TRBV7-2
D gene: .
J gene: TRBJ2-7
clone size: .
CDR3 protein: CASSQRPSSYEQYF
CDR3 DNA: TGTGCCAGCAGCCAGAGACCGAGCTCCTACGAGCAGTACTTC

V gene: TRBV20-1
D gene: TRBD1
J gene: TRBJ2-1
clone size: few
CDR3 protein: CSAHRQGRSYNEQFF
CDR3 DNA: TGCAGTGCCCACCGACAGGGGCGCTCCTACAATGAGCAGTTCTTC

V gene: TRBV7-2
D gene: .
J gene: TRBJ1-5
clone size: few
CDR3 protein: CASSGKGQPQHF
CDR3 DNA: TGTGCCAGCTCGGGGAAGGGTCAGCCCCAGCATTTT

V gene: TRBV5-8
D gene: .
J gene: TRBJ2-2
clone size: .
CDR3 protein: CASSRTRGTGELFF
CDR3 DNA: TGTGCCAGCAGCCGAACTAGAGGCACCGGGGAGCTGTTTTTT

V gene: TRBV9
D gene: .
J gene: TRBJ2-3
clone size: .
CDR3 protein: CASSVVTDTQYF
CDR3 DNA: TGTGCCAGCAGCGTAGTGACAGATACGCAGTATTTT

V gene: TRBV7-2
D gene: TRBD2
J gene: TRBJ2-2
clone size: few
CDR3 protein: CASSAGLAGFTGELFF
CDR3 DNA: TGTGCCAGCAGCGCGGGACTAGCGGGATTCACCGGGGAGCTGTTTTTT

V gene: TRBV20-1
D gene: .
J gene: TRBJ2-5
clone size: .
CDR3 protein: CSALMSTKETQYF
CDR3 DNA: TGCAGTGCTCTAATGTCCACAAAAGAGACCCAGTACTTC